This entry lists 25 T cell receptor beta chains sequenced from one sample in a study of blood T cell repertoires in COVID-19. Assay used: immunoSEQ multiplex PCR; TCRdb lists only in-frame clones, some missing. There are about 160,000 clones in the sample; approximately 84% occur only once, and 22% lies in the top ten. The sequenced sample was peripheral blood. The receptors come from a woman older than 75 with acute or convalescent COVID-19.

The genes are TRBV6-5 and TRBJ2-2; D unresolved. Germline V gene lookup returns CDR1 MNHEY and CDR2 SVGAGI. V dropped 6 bases and J dropped 1 base, with 9 bases sitting between them. The CDR3 loop spans 14 amino acids. CDR3 residues: CASRPERNTGELFF. In DNA form, the CDR3 reads TGTGCCAGCAGACCGGAGAGGAACACCGGGGAGCTGTTTTTT.

The chain links TRBV18 to TRBJ1-6; a weak D match, TRBD1 (6 bases). The germline V gene has CDR1 KGHSH and CDR2 LQKENI. The CDR3 is 12 residues long. Trimming shortened V by 4 bases and J by 8 bases, and 6 bases separated the two germline ends. CDR3 coding DNA: TGTGCCAGCTCACAGGGGGATTCACCCCTCCACTTT. It encodes CASSQGDSPLHF.

This sequence joins TRBV9 and TRBJ2-7; 7 nucleotides match TRBD2. This CDR3 has 14 amino acids. CDR1 is SGDLS, CDR2 YYNGEE, per germline. V shed 4 bases and J 2 bases; nucleotides not matched to a gene: 6. CDR3 nucleotides: TGTGCCAGCAGCCCCTCTAGCGGAGCCTACGAGCAGTACTTC. Its translation is CASSPSSGAYEQYF.

This clone was observed a single time. CDR3 sequence (DNA): TGTGCCAGCAGTTACCTGGCGGCAGCTTCGAACACTGAAGCTTTCTTT. This codes for CASSYLAAASNTEAFF. The chain is built from TRBV6-5 and TRBJ1-1; D not certain. V was pared by 2 bases and J by 1 base, with 14 bases between. The CDR3 has 16 amino acids. In germline, CDR1 is MNHEY, CDR2 SVGAGI.

This chain connects TRBV30 to TRBJ2-7; D might be TRBD1 (6 bases). V lost 5 bases and J 3 bases, leaving 14 bases between the germline ends. Germline assignment: CDR1 GTSNPN and CDR2 SVGIG (reference sequence). This CDR3 comprises 13 residues. This chain's CDR3 is CAWSLGHRYEQYF. The CDR3 DNA reads as TGTGCCTGGTCCCTGGGACACCGCTACGAGCAGTACTTC.

V and J are TRBV7-9 and TRBJ2-5; no firm D call. The CDR3 loop spans 13 amino acids. In germline, CDR1 is SEHNR, CDR2 FQNEAQ (reference sequence). V was cut by 3 bases and J by 5 bases, with 10 bases left in between. In nucleotides, the CDR3 is TGTGCCAGCAGCTTTGCAGGCCCGGAGACCCAGTACTTC. Protein sequence: CASSFAGPETQYF.

DNA for the CDR3: TGTGCCAGTAGTATTTCAGGGGCTGGAAACACCATATATTTT. Its protein is CASSISGAGNTIYF. V usage is TRBV19 and J usage is TRBJ1-3, with D possibly matching TRBD1 (6 bases). The CDR3 has 14 residues. V was clipped by 3 bases and J by 2 bases, with 8 bases between them. Germline values: CDR1 LNHDA, CDR2 SQIVND (reference sequence).

This sequence joins TRBV11-2 and TRBJ2-4; D not resolved. The CDR3 runs 15 residues. Trimming shortened V by 1 base and J by 0 bases, and 7 bases separated the two germline ends. CDR1 SGHAT and CDR2 FQNNGV come from the germline V gene. CDR3 in DNA: TGTGCCAGCAGCTTAGTTCCGGGAGCCAAAAACATTCAGTACTTC. Residues: CASSLVPGAKNIQYF. Variable domain in full (rest from reference TRBV11-2 and TRBJ2-4): EAGVAQSPRYKIIEKRQSVAFWCNPISGHATLYWYQQILGQGPKLLIQFQNNGVVDDSQLPKDRFSAERLKGVDSTLKIQPAKLEDSAVYLCASSLVPGAKNIQYFGAGTRLSVL.

V is TRBV7-6 and J is TRBJ1-4, with D hard to call. V lost 2 bases to trimming and J lost 3 bases, with 4 bases between them. There are 13 residues in the CDR3. CDR1 SGHVS and CDR2 FNYEAQ come from the germline V gene. In nucleotides, the CDR3 is TGTGCCAGCAGCTTAACAGCTAATGAAAAACTGTTTTTT. Its protein product is CASSLTANEKLFF.

The chain employs TRBV27 and TRBJ2-7; 10 bases fit TRBD1. Germline CDR1 and CDR2: MNHEY and SMNVEV (reference sequence). V gave up 2 bases and J gave up 6 bases; unmatched junction bases: 4. The CDR3 is 14 amino acids. CDR3 nucleotides: TGTGCCAGCAGTTTAGGACAGGGGGTGTCCGAGCAGTACTTC. Encoded protein: CASSLGQGVSEQYF.

On this clone: This could be a read error, since a much larger clone is one nucleotide away. The chain is built from TRBV3-1 (or the pseudogene TRBV3-2) and TRBJ2-5, with a weak D call TRBD2 (5 bases). There are 11 residues in the CDR3. The germline CDR1 and CDR2 sequences are LGHDT and YNNKEL (reference sequence). V was cut by 4 bases and J by 5 bases, with 5 bases left in between. As DNA, the CDR3 is TGTGCCAGCAGCCCGGGGGAGACCCAGTACTTC. Protein product: CASSPGETQYF.

The CDR3 spells CASSLSYAGGSARNEQFF. The CDR3 DNA reads TGTGCCAGCAGTTTATCGTATGCTGGCGGGTCCGCTAGAAATGAGCAGTTCTTC. The rearrangement joins TRBV27 to TRBJ2-1; the D gene is possibly TRBD2 (5 bases). V was cut by 0 bases and J by 7 bases, with 22 bases left in between. This CDR3 has 18 residues. The germline CDR1 and CDR2 sequences are MNHEY and SMNVEV (reference sequence).

The rearrangement joins TRBV5-1 to TRBJ1-5; a weak D match, TRBD1 (5 bases). The CDR3 is made up of 14 amino acids. CDR1 and CDR2 (germline): SGHRS, YFSETQ. Trimming cost V 0 bases and J 7 bases, with 11 bases left between them. The CDR3 region has the DNA TGCGCCAGCAGCTTGGAGGGGTATGGGCAGCCCCAGCATTTT. Translated: CASSLEGYGQPQHF.

The chain uses TRBV2 and TRBJ1-5; 9 nucleotides agree with TRBD1. Germline V CDR1 and CDR2: SNHLY, FYNNEI. Germline trimming cut 6 bases from V and 3 bases from J; bases unmatched to any gene: 6. This CDR3 contains 15 residues. The CDR3 is CASRPGQGFNQPQHF. The CDR3 nucleotides read TGTGCCAGCAGGCCAGGACAGGGGTTCAATCAGCCCCAGCATTTT.

This clone occurred once. An end of the junction differs from the germline gene, which may be a read error. The chain uses TRBV6-5 and TRBJ1-3; 10 nucleotides match TRBD1. Germline V gives CDR1 MNHEY, CDR2 SVGAGI. This CDR3 region has 16 residues. The CDR3 DNA reads TGTGCCAACAGTTACTCCGGGACAGGGGCTGGAAACACCATATATTTT. Translation: CANSYSGTGAGNTIYF.

The V and J genes are TRBV4-1 and TRBJ2-5; 14 nucleotides agree with TRBD2. This CDR3 comprises 16 residues. V lost 9 bases and J lost 5; bases outside the gene matches: 11. Germline values: CDR1 MGHRA, CDR2 YSYEKL. DNA for the CDR3: TGCGCCAGTACTCTAGGACTAGCGGGAGGAGGGGAGACCCAGTACTTC. The encoded protein is CASTLGLAGGGETQYF.

V and J are TRBV19 and TRBJ2-7; D unclear. The CDR3 totals 14 residues. Trimming took 3 bases from V and 2 from J, leaving 11 bases between them. Germline V CDR1 and CDR2: LNHDA, SQIVND (reference sequence). In nucleotides, the CDR3 is TGTGCCAGTAGTATCACCCGACAAACCTACGAGCAGTACTTC. This encodes CASSITRQTYEQYF.

This clone was detected once. This sequence joins TRBV6-4 and TRBJ2-2; tentatively, D is TRBD1 (5 bases). Trimming stripped 6 bases from V and 8 bases from J, with 16 bases between. This CDR3 contains 14 residues. The germline V gene encodes CDR1 MRHNA and CDR2 SNTAGT. In nucleotides, the CDR3 is TGTGCCAGCAGAGGAGACAGTGCGGCGGGGGAGCTGTTTTTT. Protein product: CASRGDSAAGELFF.

The chain uses TRBV2 and TRBJ2-3, with 7 positions matching TRBD1. Germline V CDR1 and CDR2: SNHLY, FYNNEI. J was trimmed by 2 bases and V by 6 bases; bases with no gene match: 5. The CDR3 spans 14 residues. CDR3 in amino acids: CASSVTGTTDTQYF. CDR3 in DNA: TGTGCCAGCAGCGTGACAGGGACCACAGATACGCAGTATTTT.

This clone was seen just once. The rearrangement joins TRBV24-1 to TRBJ2-1; 10 bases align to TRBD2. The J segment lost 5 bases and the V segment lost 5 bases, leaving 5 bases of the junction unmatched. This CDR3 region has 15 residues. The germline gives CDR1 KGHDR, CDR2 SFDVKD. The CDR3 DNA reads as TGTGCCACCAGTGGGAGCGGGAGGGCCAACAATGAGCAGTTCTTC. It specifies CATSGSGRANNEQFF.

The rearrangement links TRBV15 to TRBJ1-1, with 10 bases aligning to TRBD1. The junction had 7 bases not matched to a gene; V was cut back by 3 bases and J by 0 bases. The CDR3 is made up of 17 amino acids. CDR1 and CDR2 (germline): LNHNV, YYDKDF (reference sequence). CDR3 DNA sequence: TGTGCCACCAGCAGGAGGACAGGGGGTGGTATGAACACTGAAGCTTTCTTT. This translates into CATSRRTGGGMNTEAFF.

The chain carries TRBV4-3 and TRBJ2-2, with D unresolved. The V gene's germline CDR1 is LGHNA and CDR2 YSLEER. Deletions cut 0 bases from V and 0 bases from J, with 11 bases between. This CDR3 has 17 amino acids. CDR3 DNA: TGCGCCAGCAGCCAAGATGCGGTACATGCGAACACCGGGGAGCTGTTTTTT. This sequence encodes CASSQDAVHANTGELFF.

This chain links TRBV18 with TRBJ1-5, with TRBD1 identical over 7 bases. The J segment lost 10 bases and the V segment lost 4 bases, leaving 4 bases of the junction unmatched. The V gene's germline CDR1 is KGHSH and CDR2 LQKENI. This CDR3 comprises 12 residues. CDR3 amino acids: CASSQRQGPQHF. The CDR3 bases are TGTGCCAGCTCACAGAGACAGGGTCCCCAGCATTTT.

The chain has TRBV2 and TRBJ2-6; 7 nucleotides line up with TRBD1. There are 15 residues in the CDR3. Germline V CDR1 and CDR2: SNHLY, FYNNEI. J lost 4 bases, V lost 4 bases, and 4 bases had no gene match. CDR3 DNA sequence: TGTGCCAGCAGTGTCGGACAGGCCGGGGCCAACGTCCTGACTTTC. Encoded protein: CASSVGQAGANVLTF.

The chain has TRBV19 and TRBJ1-1; TRBD1 matches at 7 bases. Germline CDR1 LNHDA, CDR2 SQIVND (reference sequence). This CDR3 is 12 amino acids long. Germline trimming cut 9 bases from V and 8 bases from J; bases unmatched to any gene: 9. CDR3 region: CASTTGTLEAFF. CDR3 sequence (DNA): TGTGCCAGCACGACAGGGACCCTAGAAGCTTTCTTT.